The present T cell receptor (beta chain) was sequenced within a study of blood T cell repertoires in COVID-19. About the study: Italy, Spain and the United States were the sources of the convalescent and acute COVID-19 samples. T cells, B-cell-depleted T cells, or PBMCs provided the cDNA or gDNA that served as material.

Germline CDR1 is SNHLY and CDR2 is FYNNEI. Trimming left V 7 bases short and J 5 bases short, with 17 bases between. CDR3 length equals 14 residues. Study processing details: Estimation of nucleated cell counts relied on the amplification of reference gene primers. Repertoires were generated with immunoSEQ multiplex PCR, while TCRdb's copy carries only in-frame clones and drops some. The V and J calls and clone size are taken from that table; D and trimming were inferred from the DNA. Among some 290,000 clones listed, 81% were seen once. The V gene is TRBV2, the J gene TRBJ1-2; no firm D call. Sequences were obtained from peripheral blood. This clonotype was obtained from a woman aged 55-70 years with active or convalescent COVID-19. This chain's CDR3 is CASTLREALYGYTF. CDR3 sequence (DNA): TGTGCCAGCACCCTACGAGAGGCCCTATATGGCTACACCTTC. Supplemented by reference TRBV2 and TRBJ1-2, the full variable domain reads EPEVTQTPSHQVTQMGQEVILRCVPISNHLYFYWYRQILGQKVEFLVSFYNNEISEKSEIFDDQFSVERPDGSNFTLKIRSTKLEDSAMYFCASTLREALYGYTFGSGTRLTVV.